A selection of T cell receptor beta chains follows, all from one sample in a study of CD4+ T cells in melanoma. Assay: immunoSEQ multiplex PCR; the TCRdb copy retains only in-frame clones and omits some. The sample has over 4,000 clones; approximately 64% are singletons. The sample taken for sequencing was cells from a culture (not recorded whether cultured in vitro). All receptors come from a human donor with melanoma. CDR3s include the opening cysteine and the closing phenylalanine or tryptophan. Fields, in order: D gene, V gene, J gene, clone size, CDR3 DNA, CDR3 protein. A D gene is named only where the DNA matches it firmly. Size is stated for part of the rows, as once, few or many counts, or as a class when the clone is expanded.

NA	TRBV7-2	TRBJ2-3	NA	TGTGCCAGCAGCTTAGCCCAGGGGTGGACAGATACGCAGTATTTT	CASSLAQGWTDTQYF
TRBD1	TRBV5-1	TRBJ2-1	large	TGCGCCAGCAGACACGCAGACAGGGCCGGTGGTGAGCAGTTCTTC	CASRHADRAGGEQFF
NA	TRBV7-8	TRBJ2-5	once	TGTGCCAGCAGCTTAGCGGGAGCCCCCCAAGAGACCCAGTACTTC	CASSLAGAPQETQYF
TRBD1	TRBV5-1	TRBJ2-7	medium-sized	TGCGCCAGCAGCCCCGGGACAGGGGGCTACGAGCAGTACTTC	CASSPGTGGYEQYF
NA	TRBV6-5	TRBJ1-6	NA	TGTGCCAGCAGTTACTCGCGGGGGGCCCATTCACCCCTCCACTTT	CASSYSRGAHSPLHF
NA	TRBV19	TRBJ1-1	few	TGTGCCAGTAGTATCGGGACTGGGGGGGCAGGAAACACTGAAGCTTTCTTT	CASSIGTGGAGNTEAFF
NA	TRBV5-1	TRBJ1-2	NA	TGCGCCAGCAGCGCCTATTTTGGGGGAAACTATGGCTACACCTTC	CASSAYFGGNYGYTF
NA	TRBV5-1	TRBJ1-1	NA	TGCGCCAGCAGCGTGGACAGACCAAACACTGAAGCTTTCTTT	CASSVDRPNTEAFF
NA	TRBV4-2	TRBJ2-7	NA	TGTGCCAGCAGCCAAGTGACCGACAGAGGTTTCCTCTACGAGCAGTACTTC	CASSQVTDRGFLYEQYF
TRBD1	TRBV2	TRBJ2-7	few	TGTGCCAGCAGTCCATCCGGACAGGGGGATTACGAGCAGTACTTC	CASSPSGQGDYEQYF
NA	TRBV10-3	TRBJ2-5	NA	TGTGCCATCAGTGGTAGCAGGGGGGGTGAGACCCAGTACTTC	CAISGSRGGETQYF
NA	TRBV15	TRBJ2-7	medium-sized	TGTGCCACCAGCAGAGATCCGGGCCACGAGCAGTACTTC	CATSRDPGHEQYF
NA	TRBV19	TRBJ1-4	NA	TGTGCCAGTAGTATACGGGTAGATGAAAAACTGTTTTTT	CASSIRVDEKLFF
NA	TRBV18	TRBJ1-1	NA	TGTGCCAGCTCATCGTCCGCAGTGGGGAACACTGAAGCTTTCTTT	CASSSSAVGNTEAFF
NA	TRBV30	TRBJ1-5	NA	TGTGCCTGGAGTTCAGGGCTCGGAAATCAGCCCCAGCATTTT	CAWSSGLGNQPQHF
NA	TRBV9	TRBJ2-7	medium-sized	TGTGCCAGCAGCGAGGGGGGCGGGGTCCCGTACGAGCAGTACTTC	CASSEGGGVPYEQYF
NA	TRBV27	TRBJ1-5	NA	TGTGCCAGCAGTTTAATTGGTGGGGGGGTGGGGGGTATTCAGCCCCAGCATTTT	CASSLIGGGVGGIQPQHF
NA	TRBV18	TRBJ1-1	NA	TGTGCCAGCTCACCACGCGGGGACACTGAAGCTTTCTTT	CASSPRGDTEAFF
TRBD2	TRBV4-1	TRBJ2-1	once	TGCGCCAGCAGCCTCAGAGCGGGGGCCCGAGACAATGAGCAGTTCTTC	CASSLRAGARDNEQFF
NA	TRBV5-6	TRBJ1-2	once	TGTGCCAGCAGCTTTCTTAGGACAACGAACTATGGCTACACCTTC	CASSFLRTTNYGYTF
NA	TRBV7-8	TRBJ1-2	NA	TGTGCCAGCAGCTCAGAGGGGGGAAGGTTCTATGGCTACACCTTC	CASSSEGGRFYGYTF
TRBD1	TRBV28	TRBJ2-6	NA	TGTGCCAGCGTCTCAGGGGGAATGTCTGGGGCCAACGTCCTGACTTTC	CASVSGGMSGANVLTF
NA	TRBV10-3	TRBJ1-2	NA	TGTGCCATCAGTGAGTCACCAGGGTCATATGGCTACACCTTC	CAISESPGSYGYTF
NA	TRBV11-2	TRBJ1-2	NA	TGTGCCAGCAGCTTAGTTCCAGGGGACTATGGCTACACCTTC	CASSLVPGDYGYTF
NA	TRBV5-1	TRBJ2-3	NA	TGCGCCAGCAGCGCACAGGGAAGTAAGGCAGATACGCAGTATTTT	CASSAQGSKADTQYF
NA	TRBV27	TRBJ1-5	NA	TGTGCCAGCAGTTCCGCCTGGACCAATCAGCCCCAGCATTTT	CASSSAWTNQPQHF
TRBD1	TRBV29-1	TRBJ1-5	NA	TGCAGCGTGGCTTCCGGGACAGGGAAACAGCCCCAGCATTTT	CSVASGTGKQPQHF
NA	TRBV12-3/TRBV12-4	TRBJ1-2	NA	TGTGCCAGCAGTTCAACAAACTATGGCTACACCTTC	CASSSTNYGYTF
NA	TRBV18	TRBJ1-5	medium-sized	TGTGCCAGCCGCCCCGGGGGTAGCAATCAGCCCCAGCATTTT	CASRPGGSNQPQHF
NA	TRBV5-5	TRBJ1-6	NA	TGTGCCAGCAGCTTGGGCGGGAATAATTCACCCCTCCACTTT	CASSLGGNNSPLHF
NA	TRBV25-1	TRBJ1-1	NA	TGTGCCAGCAGTGAACTGGGTACTGAAGCTTTCTTT	CASSELGTEAFF
NA	TRBV9	TRBJ2-7	once	TGTGCCAGCAGCGTAGGTCGGGGGCAGGGAGGGGTTTACGAGCAGTACTTC	CASSVGRGQGGVYEQYF
NA	TRBV11-2	TRBJ2-3	NA	TGTGCCAGCAGCTTAATTGGGTCCAGCACAGATACGCAGTATTTT	CASSLIGSSTDTQYF